Reported below is one T cell receptor (beta chain). Its antigen is currently unknown. This specimen belongs to a study of T cells in Graves' hyperthyroidism and ophthalmopathy. Across the whole study: Upon initial diagnosis and before any treatment, peripheral blood was collected. Study-wide findings and caveats: Blood also contained most expanded thyroid clonotypes above 0.001.

TCR beta CDR3 sequences were amplified from RNA transcripts. The TCR CDR3 first-round RT-PCR relied on the HTBI primer set. TCRdb called the multiplex PCR reads again in MiXCR, with one record for every CDR3 protein. Among 300,000 to 400,000 distinct CDR3 sequences listed, 14% were seen once. This CDR3 region has 15 residues. V was shortened by 4 bases and J by 6 bases, with 16 bases between the two germline ends. Germline V gene lookup returns CDR1 SGHRS and CDR2 YFSETQ. The clonotype was recovered from a woman aged 25 to 39 with Graves' ophthalmopathy. The rearrangement links TRBV5-1 to TRBJ2-2; D may be TRBD1 (6 bases). The sample consisted of blood. The CDR3 loop reads CASSPEAGAAGELFF. The CDR3 DNA is TGCGCCAGCAGCCCGGAGGCAGGGGCGGCCGGGGAGCTGTTTTTT.